The rows below give T cell receptor beta chains drawn from one sample of a study of type 1 and type 2 diabetes patients. TCRdb redid the calling of the multiplex PCR reads with MiXCR, one entry per CDR3 protein. Found here are 250,000 or so distinct CDR3 sequences, roughly 44% of them singletons; the top ten hold approximately 15%. Material for sequencing was peripheral blood mononuclear cells (PBMCs). The origin of the receptors is a man younger than 30 with type 2 diabetes. Both conserved end residues are part of each CDR3. A D gene is named only where the DNA matches it firmly. Only some rows state a clone size, as once, few, many or a class for expanded clones.

J: TRBJ1-2
D: NA
size: NA
V: TRBV5-1
CDR3: CASSLFGGEGYTF
DNA: TGCGCCAGCAGCTTGTTTGGGGGCGAGGGCTACACCTTC

J: TRBJ1-6
D: NA
size: few
V: TRBV9
CDR3: CASSGVSGGSSPLHF
DNA: TGTGCCAGCAGTGGGGTTAGCGGGGGTAGTTCACCCCTCCACTTT

J: TRBJ2-7
D: NA
size: few
V: TRBV6-5
CDR3: CASSRGRGTAEQYF
DNA: TGTGCCAGCAGTCGGGGCAGGGGAACGGCCGAGCAGTACTTC

J: TRBJ2-7
D: NA
size: NA
V: TRBV27
CDR3: CASSWSMGHLTYGQYF
DNA: TGTGCCAGCAGTTGGTCAATGGGACACCTAACCTACGGGCAGTACTTC

J: TRBJ1-2
D: NA
size: NA
V: TRBV19
CDR3: CASTEGGGGYGYTF
DNA: TGTGCCAGTACGGAAGGGGGTGGCGGCTATGGCTACACCTTC

J: TRBJ2-7
D: TRBD2
size: once
V: TRBV2
CDR3: CASRDPGLAGQYF
DNA: TGTGCCAGCAGGGATCCGGGACTAGCGGGGCAGTACTTC

J: TRBJ2-5
D: NA
size: NA
V: TRBV20-1
CDR3: CSANTDQFKETQYF
DNA: TGCAGTGCCAACACGGACCAATTCAAAGAGACCCAGTACTTC

J: TRBJ2-7
D: TRBD2
size: many
V: TRBV20-1
CDR3: CSAIGLAVYEQYF
DNA: TGCAGTGCTATCGGACTAGCGGTCTACGAGCAGTACTTC

J: TRBJ2-5
D: TRBD2
size: NA
V: TRBV2
CDR3: CASSYGTSGLVWETQYF
DNA: TGTGCCAGCAGTTATGGGACTAGCGGTTTAGTGTGGGAGACCCAGTACTTC

J: TRBJ1-4
D: TRBD1
size: NA
V: TRBV27
CDR3: CASSPRQGLEKLFF
DNA: TGTGCCAGCAGCCCGCGACAGGGACTAGAAAAACTGTTTTTT

J: TRBJ1-2
D: NA
size: few
V: TRBV25-1
CDR3: CASNGNYGYTF
DNA: TGTGCCAGCAACGGGAACTATGGCTACACCTTC

J: TRBJ2-7
D: NA
size: NA
V: TRBV7-9
CDR3: CASSLFSSGSYEQYF
DNA: TGTGCCAGCAGCTTATTTAGTTCCGGGTCGTACGAGCAGTACTTC